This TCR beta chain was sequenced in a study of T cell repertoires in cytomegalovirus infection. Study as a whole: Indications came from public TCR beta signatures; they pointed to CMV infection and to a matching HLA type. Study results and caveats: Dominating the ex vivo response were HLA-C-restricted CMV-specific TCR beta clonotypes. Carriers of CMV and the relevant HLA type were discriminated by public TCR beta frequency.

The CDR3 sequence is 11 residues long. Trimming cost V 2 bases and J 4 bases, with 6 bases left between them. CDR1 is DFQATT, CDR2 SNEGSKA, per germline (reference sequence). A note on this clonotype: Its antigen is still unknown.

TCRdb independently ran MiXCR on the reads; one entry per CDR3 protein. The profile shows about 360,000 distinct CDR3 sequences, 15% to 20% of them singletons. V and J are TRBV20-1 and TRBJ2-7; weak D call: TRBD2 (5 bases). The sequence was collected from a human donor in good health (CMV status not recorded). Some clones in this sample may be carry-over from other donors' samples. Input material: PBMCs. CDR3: CSARSGYEQYF. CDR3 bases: TGCAGTGCTAGATCGGGGTACGAGCAGTACTTC.